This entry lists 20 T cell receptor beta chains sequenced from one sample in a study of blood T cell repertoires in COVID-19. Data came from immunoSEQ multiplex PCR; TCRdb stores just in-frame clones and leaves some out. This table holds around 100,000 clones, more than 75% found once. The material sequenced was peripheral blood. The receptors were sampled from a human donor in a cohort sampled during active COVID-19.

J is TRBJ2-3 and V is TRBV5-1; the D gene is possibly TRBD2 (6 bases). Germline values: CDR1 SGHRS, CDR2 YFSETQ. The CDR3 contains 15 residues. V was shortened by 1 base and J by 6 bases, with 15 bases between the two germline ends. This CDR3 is CASSLLEGVFDTQYF. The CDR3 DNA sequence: TGCGCCAGCAGCTTGCTGGAGGGTGTATTCGATACGCAGTATTTT. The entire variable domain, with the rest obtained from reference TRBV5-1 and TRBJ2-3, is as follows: KAGVTQTPRYLIKTRGQQVTLSCSPISGHRSVSWYQQTPGQGLQFLFEYFSETQRNKGNFPGRFSGRQFSNSRSEMNVSTLELGDSALYLCASSLLEGVFDTQYFGPGTRLTVL.

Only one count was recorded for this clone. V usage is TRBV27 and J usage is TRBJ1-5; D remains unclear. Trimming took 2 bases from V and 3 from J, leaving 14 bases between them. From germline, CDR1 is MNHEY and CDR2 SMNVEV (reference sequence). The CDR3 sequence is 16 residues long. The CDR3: CASSLVVPGNNQPQHF. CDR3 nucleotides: TGTGCCAGCAGTTTAGTCGTACCCGGTAACAATCAGCCCCAGCATTTT.

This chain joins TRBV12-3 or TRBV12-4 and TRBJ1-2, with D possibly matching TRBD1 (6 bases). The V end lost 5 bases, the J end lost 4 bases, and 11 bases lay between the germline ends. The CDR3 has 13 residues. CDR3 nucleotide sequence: TGTGCCAGCAGTAGAGGCAGGGGCTATGGCTACACCTTC. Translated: CASSRGRGYGYTF.

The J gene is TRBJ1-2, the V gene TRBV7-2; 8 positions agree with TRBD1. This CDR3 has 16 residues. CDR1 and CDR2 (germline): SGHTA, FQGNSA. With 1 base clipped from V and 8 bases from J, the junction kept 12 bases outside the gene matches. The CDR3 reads CASSLGTGGSFEGYTF. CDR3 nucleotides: TGTGCCAGCAGCTTAGGAACAGGGGGGAGTTTTGAGGGCTACACCTTC.

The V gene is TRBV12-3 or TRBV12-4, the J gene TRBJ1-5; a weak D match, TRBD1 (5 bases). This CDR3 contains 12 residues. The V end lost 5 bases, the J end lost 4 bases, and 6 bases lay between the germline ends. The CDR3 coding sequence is TGTGCCAGCAGTAAGGGGAATCAGCCCCAGCATTTT. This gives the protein CASSKGNQPQHF.

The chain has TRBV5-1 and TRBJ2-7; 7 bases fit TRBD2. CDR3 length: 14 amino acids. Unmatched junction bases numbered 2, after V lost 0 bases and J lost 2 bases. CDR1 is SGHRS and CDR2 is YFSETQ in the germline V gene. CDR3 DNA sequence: TGCGCCAGCAGCTTGGGGGGAGGGACCTACGAGCAGTACTTC. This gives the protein CASSLGGGTYEQYF.

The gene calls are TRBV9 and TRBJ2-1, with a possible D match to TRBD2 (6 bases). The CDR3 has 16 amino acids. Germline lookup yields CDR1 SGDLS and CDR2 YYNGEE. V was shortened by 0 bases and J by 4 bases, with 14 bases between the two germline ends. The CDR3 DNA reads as TGTGCCAGCAGCGTAGTAGGGGCGGGACTTTACAATGAGCAGTTCTTC. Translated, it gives CASSVVGAGLYNEQFF. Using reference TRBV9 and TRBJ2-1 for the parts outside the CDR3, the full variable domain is DSGVTQTPKHLITATGQRVTLRCSPRSGDLSVYWYQQSLDQGLQFLIQYYNGEERAKGNILERFSAQQFPDLHSELNLSSLELGDSALYFCASSVVGAGLYNEQFFGPGTRLTVL.

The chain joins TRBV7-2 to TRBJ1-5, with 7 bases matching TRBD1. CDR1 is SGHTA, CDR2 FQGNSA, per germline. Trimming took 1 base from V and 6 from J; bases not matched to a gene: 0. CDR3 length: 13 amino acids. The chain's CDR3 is CASSLDRGQPQHF. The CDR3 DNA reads TGTGCCAGCAGCTTAGACAGGGGTCAGCCCCAGCATTTT.

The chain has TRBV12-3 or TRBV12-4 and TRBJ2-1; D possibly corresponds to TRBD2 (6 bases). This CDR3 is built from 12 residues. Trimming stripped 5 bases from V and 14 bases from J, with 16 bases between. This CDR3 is CASSRQRASEFF. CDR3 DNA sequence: TGTGCCAGCAGTCGACAGCGGGCTAGTGAGTTCTTC.

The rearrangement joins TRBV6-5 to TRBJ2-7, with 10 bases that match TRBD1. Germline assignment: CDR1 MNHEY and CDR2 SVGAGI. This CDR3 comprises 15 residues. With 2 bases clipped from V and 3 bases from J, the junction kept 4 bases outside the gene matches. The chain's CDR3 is CASSYRDRGNYEQYF. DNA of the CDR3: TGTGCCAGCAGTTACCGGGACAGGGGCAACTACGAGCAGTACTTC.

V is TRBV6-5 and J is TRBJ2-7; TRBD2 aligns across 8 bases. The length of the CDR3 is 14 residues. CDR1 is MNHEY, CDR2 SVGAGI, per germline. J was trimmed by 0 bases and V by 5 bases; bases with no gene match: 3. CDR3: CASSLGGGSYEQYF. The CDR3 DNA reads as TGTGCCAGCAGTCTCGGGGGGGGCTCCTACGAGCAGTACTTC.

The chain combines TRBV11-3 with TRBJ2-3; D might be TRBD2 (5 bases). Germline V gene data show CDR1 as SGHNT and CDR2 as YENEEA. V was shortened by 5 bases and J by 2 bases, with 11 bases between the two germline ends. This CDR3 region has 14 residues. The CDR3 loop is CASSVGEPTDTQYF. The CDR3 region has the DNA TGTGCCAGCAGCGTCGGGGAGCCCACAGATACGCAGTATTTT.

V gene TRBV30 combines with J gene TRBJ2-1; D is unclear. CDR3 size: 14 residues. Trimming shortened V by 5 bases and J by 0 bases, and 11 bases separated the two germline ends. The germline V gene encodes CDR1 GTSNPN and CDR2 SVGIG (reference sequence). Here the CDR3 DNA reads TGTGCCTGGTCCTTAGGCGGCTCCTACAATGAGCAGTTCTTC. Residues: CAWSLGGSYNEQFF. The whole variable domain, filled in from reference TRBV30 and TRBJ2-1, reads SQTIHQWPATLVQPVGSPLSLECTVEGTSNPNLYWYRQAAGRGLQLLFYSVGIGQISSEVPQNLSASRPQDRQFILSSKKLLLSDSGFYLCAWSLGGSYNEQFFGPGTRLTVL.

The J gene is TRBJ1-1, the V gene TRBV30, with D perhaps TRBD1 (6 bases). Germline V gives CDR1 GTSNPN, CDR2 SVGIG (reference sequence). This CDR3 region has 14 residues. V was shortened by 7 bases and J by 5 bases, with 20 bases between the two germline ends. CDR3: CASAGRVRGTEAFF. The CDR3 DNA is TGTGCCTCTGCCGGCCGGGTGAGGGGGACTGAAGCTTTCTTT. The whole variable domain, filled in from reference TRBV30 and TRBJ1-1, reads SQTIHQWPATLVQPVGSPLSLECTVEGTSNPNLYWYRQAAGRGLQLLFYSVGIGQISSEVPQNLSASRPQDRQFILSSKKLLLSDSGFYLCASAGRVRGTEAFFGQGTRLTVV.

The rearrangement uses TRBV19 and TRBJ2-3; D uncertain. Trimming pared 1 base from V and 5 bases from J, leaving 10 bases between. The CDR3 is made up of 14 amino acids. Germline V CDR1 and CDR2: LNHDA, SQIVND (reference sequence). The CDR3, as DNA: TGTGCCAGTAGTATAGGGGTTTCGGGAGATACGCAGTATTTT. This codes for CASSIGVSGDTQYF.

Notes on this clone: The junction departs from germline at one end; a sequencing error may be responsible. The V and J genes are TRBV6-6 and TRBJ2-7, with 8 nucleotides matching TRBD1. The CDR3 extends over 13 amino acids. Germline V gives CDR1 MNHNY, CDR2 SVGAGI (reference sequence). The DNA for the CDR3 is TGTGCCAGCAGTAGGACTCCGGGACAGGCTATCTTCTTC. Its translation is CASSRTPGQAIFF.

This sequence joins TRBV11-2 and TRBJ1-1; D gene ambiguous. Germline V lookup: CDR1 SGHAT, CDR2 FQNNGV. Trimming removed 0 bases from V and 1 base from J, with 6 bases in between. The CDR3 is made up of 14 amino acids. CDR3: CASSLDSGNTEAFF. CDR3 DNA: TGTGCCAGCAGCTTAGACTCGGGGAACACTGAAGCTTTCTTT.

The CDR3 DNA is TGCGCCAGCAGCTACCAGGGCCACTCTAACACTGAAGCTTTCTTT. Residues: CASSYQGHSNTEAFF. The rearrangement joins TRBV5-1 to TRBJ1-1, with D maybe TRBD1 (5 bases). Germline V CDR1 and CDR2: SGHRS, YFSETQ. V gave up 3 bases and J gave up 2 bases, with 14 bases separating them. CDR3 length: 15 residues.

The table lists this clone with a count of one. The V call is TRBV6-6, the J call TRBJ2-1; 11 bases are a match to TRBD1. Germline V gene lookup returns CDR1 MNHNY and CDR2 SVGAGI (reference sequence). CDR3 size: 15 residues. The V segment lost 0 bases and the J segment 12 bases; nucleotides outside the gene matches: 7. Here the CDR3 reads CASSYSSGTGGRQFF. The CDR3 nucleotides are TGTGCCAGCAGTTACTCTTCTGGGACAGGGGGTAGGCAGTTCTTC.

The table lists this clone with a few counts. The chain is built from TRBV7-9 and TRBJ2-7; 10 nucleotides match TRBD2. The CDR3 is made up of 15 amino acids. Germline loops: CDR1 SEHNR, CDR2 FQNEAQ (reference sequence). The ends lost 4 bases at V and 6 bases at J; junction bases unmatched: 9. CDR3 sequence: CASSSSGRAWSEQYF. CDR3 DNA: TGTGCCAGCAGCTCGAGCGGGAGGGCTTGGAGCGAGCAGTACTTC.